Presented here are 26 T cell receptor beta chains from one specimen sequenced in a study of shared clonotypes between healthy human individuals. Terminally differentiated effector memory CD45RA+ cells were excluded from the naive CD8 cells, which were CD45RO-negative and positively selected for CCR7. The table came from immunoSEQ multiplex PCR; TCRdb's copy has only in-frame clones and leaves some out. The sample lists some 2,000,000 clones; around 96% were seen once. Sequencing was carried out using naive CD8+ T cells sorted from blood. These receptors came from a man younger than 30 in good health.

Details on this clone: The same CDR3 arises from other DNA sequences in this sample as well. The rearrangement links TRBV6-5 to TRBJ2-7, with 14 bases fitting TRBD2. The ends lost 9 bases at V and 4 bases at J; junction bases unmatched: 5. CDR1 is MNHEY, CDR2 SVGAGI, per germline. The CDR3 has 14 residues. The CDR3 DNA is TGTGCCAGTACCGGGACTAGCGGGAGTTACGAGCAGTACTTC. Protein product: CASTGTSGSYEQYF.

The chain links TRBV5-1 to TRBJ2-5; D is unresolved. V was pared by 0 bases and J by 0 bases, with 6 bases between. This CDR3 is 14 amino acids long. Germline V gene sequence: CDR1 SGHRS, CDR2 YFSETQ. In DNA form, the CDR3 reads TGCGCCAGCAGCTTGGACGGGTACCAAGAGACCCAGTACTTC. Protein product: CASSLDGYQETQYF.

The chain links TRBV2 to TRBJ2-3; maybe TRBD2 (7 bases). Germline values: CDR1 SNHLY, CDR2 FYNNEI. Trimming stripped 6 bases from V and 6 bases from J, with 19 bases between. The CDR3 spans 15 residues. CDR3 residues: CASRNQRGRVDTQYF. The DNA for the CDR3 is TGTGCCAGCAGGAACCAGAGGGGGAGGGTCGATACGCAGTATTTT.

The chain is built from TRBV2 and TRBJ2-1; TRBD2 aligns across 8 bases. V was clipped by 4 bases and J by 5 bases; unmatched bases: 4. The germline gives CDR1 SNHLY, CDR2 FYNNEI. CDR3 length: 14 residues. CDR3 loop: CASSVGLGNNEQFF. DNA of the CDR3: TGTGCCAGCAGTGTGGGACTAGGGAACAATGAGCAGTTCTTC.

The rearrangement uses TRBV23-1 and TRBJ1-2; D gene unclear. TRBV23-1 has ORF status, its function being uncertain. V was clipped by 1 base and J by 4 bases, with 10 bases between them. The CDR3 spans 14 residues. CDR3 sequence: CASSQYWRTYGYTF. CDR3 DNA: TGCGCCAGCAGTCAATATTGGCGGACCTATGGCTACACCTTC.

This sequence joins TRBV19 and TRBJ1-5; D is possibly TRBD1 (5 bases). CDR3 length: 18 amino acids. Trimming pared 3 bases from V and 0 bases from J, leaving 18 bases between. From germline, CDR1 is LNHDA and CDR2 SQIVND (reference sequence). The chain's CDR3 is CASSIQIIGTYSNQPQHF. CDR3 nucleotide sequence: TGTGCCAGTAGTATCCAGATTATTGGGACCTATAGCAATCAGCCCCAGCATTTT.

This sequence joins TRBV5-4 and TRBJ1-1; 7 nucleotides align to TRBD1. This CDR3 has 15 residues. Looked up from germline, CDR1 is SGHNT and CDR2 is YYREEE (reference sequence). Trimming took 3 bases from V and 4 from J; bases not matched to a gene: 9. The DNA for the CDR3 is TGTGCCAGCAGCTGGGGAACAGGGGAGTCCACTGAAGCTTTCTTT. It is translated as CASSWGTGESTEAFF.

The rearrangement links TRBV5-4 to TRBJ2-3; either TRBD1 or TRBD2 may fit D (5 bases each). The CDR3 runs 14 residues. The V gene lost 5 bases and the J gene lost 1 base, with 11 bases spanning the gap. CDR1 is SGHNT and CDR2 is YYREEE in the germline V gene (reference sequence). In nucleotides, the CDR3 is TGTGCCAGCAGTTGGGGGTGGGGCACAGATACGCAGTATTTT. Amino acids: CASSWGWGTDTQYF.

This clone has only one observation. J is TRBJ1-2 and V is TRBV7-9; D gene uncertain. CDR1 is SEHNR and CDR2 is FQNEAQ in the germline V gene (reference sequence). CDR3 length equals 15 residues. The ends were cut back, 0 bases at V and 7 bases at J, with 15 bases in the middle. In DNA, the CDR3 is TGTGCCAGCAGCTTAGCCGAGAACCTGGGGAGTGGCTACACCTTC. Protein sequence: CASSLAENLGSGYTF.

The chain couples TRBV5-4 to TRBJ1-1, with a weak D call TRBD1 (5 bases). In germline, CDR1 is SGHNT, CDR2 YYREEE (reference sequence). The V and J ends lost 4 bases and 3 bases respectively, with 16 bases between them. The CDR3 has 15 amino acids. As DNA, the CDR3 is TGTGCCAGCAGCCCTAAGGCCGGGGCTGACACTGAAGCTTTCTTT. It translates to CASSPKAGADTEAFF.

V usage is TRBV19 and J usage is TRBJ2-7; D remains unclear. The CDR3 is made up of 13 amino acids. Trimming shortened V by 6 bases and J by 5 bases, and 14 bases separated the two germline ends. Looked up from germline, CDR1 is LNHDA and CDR2 is SQIVND (reference sequence). This CDR3 is CASSTIHGDEQYF. CDR3 DNA: TGTGCCAGTAGCACTATCCATGGGGACGAGCAGTACTTC.

The genes are TRBV5-4 and TRBJ1-2, with unresolved D. Germline-derived CDR1 and CDR2 are SGHNT and YYREEE (reference sequence). This CDR3 has 16 residues. Deletions cut 3 bases from V and 4 bases from J, with 19 bases between. The CDR3 sequence is CASSSASEEVIYGYTF. As DNA, the CDR3 is TGTGCCAGCAGCTCGGCGTCAGAGGAGGTGATCTATGGCTACACCTTC.

This chain links TRBV15 with TRBJ2-3; the D gene is possibly TRBD1 (6 bases). Trimming took off 6 bases at V and 0 bases at J, with 19 bases between the two ends. The length of the CDR3 is 17 residues. CDR1 and CDR2 from the germline V gene are LNHNV and YYDKDF (reference sequence). The DNA of the CDR3 is TGTGCCACCAGGGACAGTACAGGGCCGGTGAGCACAGATACGCAGTATTTT. It translates to CATRDSTGPVSTDTQYF.

The chain uses TRBV4-3 and TRBJ2-1; 10 positions agree with TRBD2. V gave up 1 base and J gave up 8 bases; unmatched junction bases: 5. This CDR3 region has 15 residues. CDR1 is LGHNA and CDR2 is YSLEER in the germline V gene. As DNA, the CDR3 is TGCGCCAGCAGCCAAGTTCTAGCGGGAGTCTATGAGCAGTTCTTC. It is translated as CASSQVLAGVYEQFF.

The chain employs TRBV6-5 and TRBJ2-7; TRBD2 matches at 13 bases. Germline CDR1 MNHEY, CDR2 SVGAGI. The CDR3 is 15 amino acids. With V trimmed by 3 bases and J by 8 bases, 7 bases remained unmatched. Here the CDR3 DNA reads TGTGCCAGCAGTTATTCCGGGACTAGCGGGGAAAAGCAGTACTTC. It translates to CASSYSGTSGEKQYF.

The chain has TRBV5-5 and TRBJ1-6; TRBD1 is a possible D gene (6 bases). Trimming removed 4 bases at V and 0 bases at J, with 11 bases between. The CDR3 length is 16 residues. CDR1 and CDR2 from the germline V gene are SGHKS and YYEKEE (reference sequence). The CDR3 DNA sequence: TGTGCCAGCAGCCCGATGGACAGCTCCTATAATTCACCCCTCCACTTT. It is translated as CASSPMDSSYNSPLHF.

This clone has a single count. The same CDR3 can be traced to other DNA sequences in this sample. The chain employs TRBV5-1 and TRBJ2-7, with D unresolved. V lost 0 bases, J lost 1 base, and 5 bases lay in between. The CDR3 runs 13 residues. In germline, CDR1 is SGHRS, CDR2 YFSETQ. The CDR3 reads CASSLVPSYEQYF. CDR3 nucleotide sequence: TGCGCCAGCAGCTTGGTTCCATCCTACGAGCAGTACTTC.

The gene calls are TRBV4-3 and TRBJ1-1; D is possibly TRBD1 (6 bases). The germline V gene has CDR1 LGHNA and CDR2 YSLEER. CDR3 length: 21 residues. Trimming removed 1 base from V and 0 bases from J, with 27 bases in between. In DNA form, the CDR3 reads TGCGCCAGCAGCCAAGGCTTGCCGGACAGAAGGCCAAAAGGAGTGAACACTGAAGCTTTCTTT. Protein: CASSQGLPDRRPKGVNTEAFF.

DNA of the CDR3: TGTGCCAGCAGTCACATCCCCAACGAGCAGTACTTC. It encodes CASSHIPNEQYF. The chain uses TRBV7-2 and TRBJ2-7; D call uncertain. Germline V gene sequence: CDR1 SGHTA, CDR2 FQGNSA. Between the trimmed V and J ends, which lost 6 bases and 5 bases, there was a span of 11 bases. This CDR3 contains 12 residues.

The V and J genes are TRBV9 and TRBJ1-2; TRBD1 is a possible D gene (5 bases). The CDR3 is 16 amino acids. The V end lost 3 bases, the J end lost 1 base, and 16 bases lay between the germline ends. Germline V lookup: CDR1 SGDLS, CDR2 YYNGEE. The CDR3 DNA reads as TGTGCCAGCAGCGCTGGGGGGACGGAGTTTAACTATGGCTACACCTTC. This codes for CASSAGGTEFNYGYTF.

This clone was observed once. The V gene is TRBV11-3, the J gene TRBJ1-6; possible D gene TRBD1, 5 bases. The CDR3 length is 17 residues. Germline V gene sequence: CDR1 SGHNT, CDR2 YENEEA. In nucleotides, the CDR3 is TGTGCACGAGCAAAAAGAGGGGCTACTCGCTATAATTCACCCCTCCACTTT. Its protein is CARAKRGATRYNSPLHF. Combining the CDR3 with reference TRBV11-3 and TRBJ1-6 gives the whole variable domain EAGVVQSPRYKIIEKKQPVAFWCNPISGHNTLYWYLQNLGQGPELLIRYENEEAVDDSQLPKDRFSAERLKGVDSTLKIQPAELGDSAVYLCARAKRGATRYNSPLHFGNGTRLTVT.

V and J are TRBV5-1 and TRBJ2-7; D could derive from TRBD1 or TRBD2 (5 bases each). The CDR3 runs 14 residues. Trimming pared 4 bases from V and 5 bases from J, leaving 16 bases between. Germline CDR1 and CDR2: SGHRS and YFSETQ. The CDR3 sequence: CASSPGANQNEQYF. The CDR3 bases are TGCGCCAGCAGCCCCGGGGCTAATCAAAACGAGCAGTACTTC.

Turning to this clone: At one of its ends the junction is not consistent with the germline gene, which may arise from a read error. The V gene is TRBV7-7, the J gene TRBJ2-5; 9 nucleotides match TRBD2. The germline V gene encodes CDR1 SSHAT and CDR2 FNYEAQ (reference sequence). This CDR3 is 15 amino acids long. The CDR3 sequence: CASSPSGSGGETQYF. CDR3 nucleotides: TGTGCTAGCAGCCCCAGTGGGAGCGGGGGGGAGACCCAGTACTTC.

This clone occurred once. V gene TRBV5-4 combines with J gene TRBJ1-1; TRBD1 agrees at 7 bases. Germline V gives CDR1 SGHNT, CDR2 YYREEE (reference sequence). V gave up 0 bases and J gave up 5 bases; unmatched junction bases: 4. The CDR3 has 14 amino acids. Here the CDR3 DNA reads TGTGCCAGCAGCTTGGCAGGGACAGCGACTGAAGCTTTCTTT. Translated, it gives CASSLAGTATEAFF.

The rearrangement links TRBV7-6 to TRBJ2-3; D is ambiguous. With 0 bases removed from V and 1 base from J, the gap between germline ends came to 5 bases. The CDR3 is made up of 14 amino acids. Germline V lookup: CDR1 SGHVS, CDR2 FNYEAQ. The CDR3 DNA sequence: TGTGCCAGCAGCTTAGCACGGGGCACAGATACGCAGTATTTT. Its protein is CASSLARGTDTQYF.

The CDR3 spells CASSIQGDYEQYF. DNA for the CDR3: TGTGCCAGTAGTATCCAGGGGGACTACGAGCAGTACTTC. The chain combines TRBV19 with TRBJ2-7; 7 bases line up with TRBD1. This CDR3 spans 13 amino acids. The germline gives CDR1 LNHDA, CDR2 SQIVND (reference sequence). J gave up 3 bases and V 3 bases, and 2 bases lay outside the gene matches.